The 12 T cell receptor beta chains below were found in one sample sequenced in a study of shared clonotypes between healthy human individuals. Generated by immunoSEQ multiplex PCR, the TCRdb table keeps only in-frame clones and is missing some. The table lists 2 million to 2.5 million clones, 90% to 96% of them singletons. The sample taken for sequencing was naive CD4+ T cells sorted from blood. Subset meaning: CD45RA+ positively selected. The receptors were sampled from a man aged 18 to 35 in good health.

The J gene is TRBJ2-7, the V gene TRBV7-9; D is undetermined. Trimming left V 0 bases short and J 1 base short, with 13 bases between. The CDR3 consists of 16 residues. In germline, CDR1 is SEHNR, CDR2 FQNEAQ (reference sequence). The CDR3 is CASSLAAGQISYEQYF. For the CDR3, the DNA is TGTGCCAGCAGCTTAGCGGCCGGTCAGATATCCTACGAGCAGTACTTC.

This rearrangement joins TRBV10-2 to TRBJ2-2, with D perhaps TRBD2 (7 bases). This CDR3 region has 15 residues. The germline gives CDR1 WSHSY, CDR2 SAAADI. Between the trimmed V and J ends, which lost 2 bases and 6 bases, there was a span of 13 bases. The CDR3 coding sequence is TGCGCCAGCAGTGAGAATGCGGGGGCAGCCGGGGAGCTGTTTTTT. Translating it yields CASSENAGAAGELFF.

The genes are TRBV5-1 and TRBJ2-7, with TRBD2 matching over 11 bases. CDR3 length equals 16 residues. The V segment lost 0 bases and the J segment 4 bases; nucleotides outside the gene matches: 6. Per germline, CDR1 SGHRS and CDR2 YFSETQ. The CDR3 nucleotides are TGCGCCAGCAGCTTGGCGACTAGCGGGACTGGGTACGAGCAGTACTTC. This gives the protein CASSLATSGTGYEQYF.

The J gene is TRBJ1-2, the V gene TRBV4-1, with D possibly being TRBD1 (5 bases). The CDR3 is 15 residues long. Trimming took off 4 bases at V and 5 bases at J, with 17 bases between the two ends. The germline CDR1 and CDR2 sequences are MGHRA and YSYEKL. CDR3 protein: CASSPGGVATYGYTF. Written as DNA, the CDR3 is TGCGCCAGCAGCCCGGGGGGGGTAGCCACTTATGGCTACACCTTC.

A remark on this clone: Within the sample, other DNA sequences also encode this same CDR3. V and J are TRBV9 and TRBJ2-3; TRBD2 matches at 10 bases. J lost 1 base, V lost 0 bases, and 2 bases had no gene match. Looked up from germline, CDR1 is SGDLS and CDR2 is YYNGEE. CDR3 length: 16 residues. The CDR3, as DNA: TGTGCCAGCAGCGTAGGGGGGACTAGCGGCACAGATACGCAGTATTTT. Protein: CASSVGGTSGTDTQYF.

The chain recombines TRBV7-2 with TRBJ2-1; weak D call: TRBD2 (6 bases). V was shortened by 1 base and J by 7 bases, with 11 bases between the two germline ends. Germline loops: CDR1 SGHTA, CDR2 FQGNSA. The CDR3 sequence is 14 residues long. CDR3 sequence (DNA): TGTGCCAGCAGCTTAGTGGGGGGTATGAATGAGCAGTTCTTC. Translated, it gives CASSLVGGMNEQFF.

The chain is built from TRBV5-4 and TRBJ1-2; the D is unclear. The V and J ends lost 2 bases and 8 bases respectively, with 13 bases between them. The CDR3 length is 13 residues. CDR1 and CDR2 (germline): SGHNT, YYREEE (reference sequence). In nucleotides, the CDR3 is TGTGCCAGCAGCTTTGGAGGGAACCGGGGCTACACCTTC. It yields the protein CASSFGGNRGYTF.

This clone showed up just once. The chain links TRBV25-1 to TRBJ2-5, with 9 positions matching TRBD1. Germline loops: CDR1 MGHDK, CDR2 SYGVNS. The V segment lost 2 bases and the J segment 7 bases; nucleotides outside the gene matches: 11. The CDR3 is 16 amino acids. CDR3: CASSETGTGTPGTQYF. As DNA, the CDR3 is TGTGCCAGCAGTGAAACCGGGACAGGGACCCCAGGGACCCAGTACTTC.

The J gene is TRBJ2-5, the V gene TRBV5-4; possibly TRBD2 for D (5 bases). This CDR3 spans 14 amino acids. CDR1 is SGHNT, CDR2 YYREEE, per germline (reference sequence). V was shortened by 5 bases and J by 4 bases, with 15 bases between the two germline ends. The CDR3 loop is CASSRGRSGETQYF. Here the CDR3 DNA reads TGTGCCAGCAGTCGGGGTAGATCGGGAGAGACCCAGTACTTC. The full variable domain, its missing parts supplied by reference TRBV5-4 and TRBJ2-5, is ETGVTQSPTHLIKTRGQQVTLRCSSQSGHNTVSWYQQALGQGPQFIFQYYREEENGRGNFPPRFSGLQFPNYSSELNVNALELDDSALYLCASSRGRSGETQYFGPGTRLLVL.

The rearrangement joins TRBV2 to TRBJ2-2, with D unresolved. Germline V CDR1 and CDR2: SNHLY, FYNNEI. CDR3 length equals 13 residues. Trimming left V 4 bases short and J 3 bases short, with 6 bases between. The CDR3 nucleotides read TGTGCCAGCAGTGCCAGCCACACCGGGGAGCTGTTTTTT. It is translated as CASSASHTGELFF.

The chain couples TRBV11-2 to TRBJ2-7, with D perhaps matching TRBD2 (6 bases). There are 15 residues in the CDR3. The germline gives CDR1 SGHAT, CDR2 FQNNGV. V lost 2 bases and J lost 2, with 13 bases in between. CDR3 sequence: CASSLQAGIPYEQYF. Written as DNA, the CDR3 is TGTGCCAGCAGCTTACAAGCGGGCATTCCCTACGAGCAGTACTTC.

The V call is TRBV5-1, the J call TRBJ2-7; D gene uncertain. Trimming pared 0 bases from V and 0 bases from J, leaving 7 bases between. The germline V gene encodes CDR1 SGHRS and CDR2 YFSETQ. The CDR3 extends over 14 amino acids. The DNA of the CDR3 is TGCGCCAGCAGCTTGGCTGCGGTCTCCTACGAGCAGTACTTC. Its translation: CASSLAAVSYEQYF. The full variable domain, completed using reference TRBV5-1 and TRBJ2-7, is KAGVTQTPRYLIKTRGQQVTLSCSPISGHRSVSWYQQTPGQGLQFLFEYFSETQRNKGNFPGRFSGRQFSNSRSEMNVSTLELGDSALYLCASSLAAVSYEQYFGPGTRLTVT.